The clone carrying this TCR beta chain was detected once. Its antigen remains unknown. In germline, CDR1 is LGHDT, CDR2 YNNKEL (reference sequence). The CDR3 runs 15 residues. Between the trimmed V and J ends, which lost 4 bases and 6 bases, there was a span of 17 bases. The sample originates from a study of T cell responses to AZD1222 COVID-19 vaccine. Findings and limits, study-wide: It should be noted that donors were predominantly white British and more often female, and clonal diversity was possibly underestimated. Close to half of spike-specific TCRs reportedly recognize unmutated variant regions. All repertoire sampling was performed exclusively after the peak T cell response. Baseline seropositives among AZD1222 recipients totaled only six or seven.

Data came from immunoSEQ multiplex PCR; TCRdb stores just in-frame clones and leaves some out. This table has approximately 96,000 clones, 70% to 90% appearing once. The V call is TRBV3-1 (or the pseudogene TRBV3-2), the J call TRBJ2-3; D may match TRBD1 or TRBD2 (6 bases each). This specimen was peripheral blood, taken 28 days after the second AZD1222 dose. The clonotype was recovered from an adult who received the AZD1222 COVID-19 vaccine. CDR3 coding DNA: TGTGCCAGCAGCCCGGCAGGGGCGGGAAGGGATACGCAGTATTTT. Translating gives CASSPAGAGRDTQYF.